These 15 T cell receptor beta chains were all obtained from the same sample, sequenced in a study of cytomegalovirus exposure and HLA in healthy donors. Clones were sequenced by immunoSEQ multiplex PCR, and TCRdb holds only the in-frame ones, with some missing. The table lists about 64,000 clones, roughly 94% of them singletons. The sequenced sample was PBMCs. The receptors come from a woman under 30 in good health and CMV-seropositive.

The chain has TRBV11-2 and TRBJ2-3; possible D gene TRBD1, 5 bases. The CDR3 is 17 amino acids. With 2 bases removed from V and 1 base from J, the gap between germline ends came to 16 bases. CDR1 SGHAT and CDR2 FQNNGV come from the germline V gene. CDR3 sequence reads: CASSLFPYRGGTDTQYF. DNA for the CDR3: TGTGCCAGCAGCTTATTCCCGTATAGGGGCGGCACAGATACGCAGTATTTT.

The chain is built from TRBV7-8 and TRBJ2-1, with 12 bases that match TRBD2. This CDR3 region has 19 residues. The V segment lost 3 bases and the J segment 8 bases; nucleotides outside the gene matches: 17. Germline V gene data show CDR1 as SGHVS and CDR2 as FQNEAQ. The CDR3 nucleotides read TGTGCCAGCAGCTTCCACGAATTACTAGCGGGGGGCCCCCGGGATGAGCAGTTCTTC. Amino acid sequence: CASSFHELLAGGPRDEQFF.

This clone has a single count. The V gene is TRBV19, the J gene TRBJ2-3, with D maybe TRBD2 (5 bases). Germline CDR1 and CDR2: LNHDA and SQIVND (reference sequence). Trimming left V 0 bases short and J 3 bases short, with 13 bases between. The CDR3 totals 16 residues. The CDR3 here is CASSIDQRGWTDTQYF. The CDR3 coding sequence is TGTGCCAGTAGTATAGATCAACGAGGGTGGACAGATACGCAGTATTTT.

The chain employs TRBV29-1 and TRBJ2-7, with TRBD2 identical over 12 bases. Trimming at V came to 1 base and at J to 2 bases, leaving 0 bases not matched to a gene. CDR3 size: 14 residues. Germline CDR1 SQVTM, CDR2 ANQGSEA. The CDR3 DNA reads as TGCAGCGTTGAAGGGACTAGCGGGACCTACGAGCAGTACTTC. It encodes CSVEGTSGTYEQYF.

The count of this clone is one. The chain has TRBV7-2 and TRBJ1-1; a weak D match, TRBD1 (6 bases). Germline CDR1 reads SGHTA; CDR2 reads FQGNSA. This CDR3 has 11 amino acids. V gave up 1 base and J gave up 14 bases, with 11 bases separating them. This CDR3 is CASSLVSGAFF. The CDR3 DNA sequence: TGTGCCAGCAGCTTAGTTTCAGGGGCCTTCTTT.

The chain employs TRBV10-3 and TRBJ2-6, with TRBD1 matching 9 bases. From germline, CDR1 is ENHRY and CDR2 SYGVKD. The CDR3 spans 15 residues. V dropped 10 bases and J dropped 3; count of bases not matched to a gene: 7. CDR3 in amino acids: CATTTGGGGANVLTF. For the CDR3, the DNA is TGTGCCACGACGACAGGGGGAGGTGGGGCCAACGTCCTGACTTTC.

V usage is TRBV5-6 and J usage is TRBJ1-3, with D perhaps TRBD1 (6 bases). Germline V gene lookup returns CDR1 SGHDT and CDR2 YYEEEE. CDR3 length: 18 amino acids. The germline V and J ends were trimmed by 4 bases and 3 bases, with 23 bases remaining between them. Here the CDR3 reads CASSPEGGGRTFGNTIYF. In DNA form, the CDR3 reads TGTGCCAGCAGCCCCGAGGGGGGGGGAAGGACCTTTGGAAACACCATATATTTT.

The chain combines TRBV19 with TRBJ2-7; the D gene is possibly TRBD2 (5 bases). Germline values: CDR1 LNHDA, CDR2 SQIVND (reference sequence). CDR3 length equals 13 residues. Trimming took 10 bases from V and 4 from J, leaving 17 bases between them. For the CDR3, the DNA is TGTGCCACCCGTGGCCCGGGGTCTTACGAGCAGTACTTC. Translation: CATRGPGSYEQYF.

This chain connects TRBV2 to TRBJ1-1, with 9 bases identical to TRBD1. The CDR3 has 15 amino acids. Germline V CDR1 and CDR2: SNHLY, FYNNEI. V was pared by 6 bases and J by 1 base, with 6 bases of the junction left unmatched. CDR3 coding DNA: TGTGCCAGCAGGGCCCAGGACAGGGGGAACACTGAAGCTTTCTTT. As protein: CASRAQDRGNTEAFF.

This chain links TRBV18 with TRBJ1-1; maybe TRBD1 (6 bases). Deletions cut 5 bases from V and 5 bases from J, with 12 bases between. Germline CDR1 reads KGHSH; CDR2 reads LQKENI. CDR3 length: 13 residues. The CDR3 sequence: CASSGQLETEAFF. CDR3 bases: TGTGCCAGCTCAGGACAGTTGGAGACTGAAGCTTTCTTT. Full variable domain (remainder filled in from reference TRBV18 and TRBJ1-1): NAGVMQNPRHLVRRRGQEARLRCSPMKGHSHVYWYRQLPEEGLKFMVYLQKENIIDESGMPKERFSAEFPKEGPSILRIQQVVRGDSAAYFCASSGQLETEAFFGQGTRLTVV.

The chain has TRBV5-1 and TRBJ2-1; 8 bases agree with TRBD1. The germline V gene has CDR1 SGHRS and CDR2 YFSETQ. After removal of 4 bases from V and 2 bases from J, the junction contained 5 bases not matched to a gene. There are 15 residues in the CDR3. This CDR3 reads CASSPMDRAYNEQFF. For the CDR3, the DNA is TGCGCCAGCAGCCCTATGGACAGGGCCTACAATGAGCAGTTCTTC.

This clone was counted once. The CDR3 DNA follows: TGTGCCACATCGGCGGGGGATGGAGGCTACACCTTC. It translates to CATSAGDGGYTF. This chain joins TRBV10-3 and TRBJ1-2, with D possibly matching TRBD1 (5 bases). There are 12 residues in the CDR3. Germline V gene data show CDR1 as ENHRY and CDR2 as SYGVKD. The V end lost 10 bases, the J end lost 8 bases, and 17 bases lay between the germline ends.

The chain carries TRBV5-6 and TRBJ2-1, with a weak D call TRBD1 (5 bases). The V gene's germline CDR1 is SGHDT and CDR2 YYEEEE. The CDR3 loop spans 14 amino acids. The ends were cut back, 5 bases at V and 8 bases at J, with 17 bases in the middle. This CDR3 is CASSPIGALDEQFF. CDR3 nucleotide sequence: TGTGCCAGCAGTCCCATAGGGGCCTTGGATGAGCAGTTCTTC.

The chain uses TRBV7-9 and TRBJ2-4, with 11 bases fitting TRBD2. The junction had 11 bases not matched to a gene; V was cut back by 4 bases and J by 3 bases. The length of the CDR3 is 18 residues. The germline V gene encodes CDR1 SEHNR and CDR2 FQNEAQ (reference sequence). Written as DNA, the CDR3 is TGTGCCAGCAGCTACCGCCCCGGGACTAGCGGCAACAAAAACATTCAGTACTTC. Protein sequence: CASSYRPGTSGNKNIQYF.

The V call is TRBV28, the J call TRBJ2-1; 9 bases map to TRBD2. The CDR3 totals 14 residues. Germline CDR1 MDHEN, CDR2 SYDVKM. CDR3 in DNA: TGTTCGAGCGGGGGGCTAACTATCAATGAGGAGCAGTTCTTC. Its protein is CSSGGLTINEEQFF.